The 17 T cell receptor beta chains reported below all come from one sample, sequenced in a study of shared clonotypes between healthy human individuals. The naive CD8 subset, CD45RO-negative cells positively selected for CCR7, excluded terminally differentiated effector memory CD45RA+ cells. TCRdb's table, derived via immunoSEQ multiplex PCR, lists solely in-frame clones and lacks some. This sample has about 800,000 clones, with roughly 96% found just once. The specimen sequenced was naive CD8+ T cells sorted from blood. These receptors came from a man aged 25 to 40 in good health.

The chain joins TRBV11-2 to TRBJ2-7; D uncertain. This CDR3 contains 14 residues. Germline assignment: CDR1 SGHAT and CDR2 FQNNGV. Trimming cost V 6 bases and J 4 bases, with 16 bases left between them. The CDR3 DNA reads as TGTGCCAGCAGTTCCTCCGGGTCCTGGTACGAGCAGTACTTC. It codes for CASSSSGSWYEQYF.

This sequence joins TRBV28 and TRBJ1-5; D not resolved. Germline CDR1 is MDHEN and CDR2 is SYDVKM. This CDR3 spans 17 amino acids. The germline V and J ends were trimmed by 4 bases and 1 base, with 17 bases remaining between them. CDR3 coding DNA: TGTGCCAGCAGTTCACCCAAACTAACAACGAGCAATCAGCCCCAGCATTTT. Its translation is CASSSPKLTTSNQPQHF.

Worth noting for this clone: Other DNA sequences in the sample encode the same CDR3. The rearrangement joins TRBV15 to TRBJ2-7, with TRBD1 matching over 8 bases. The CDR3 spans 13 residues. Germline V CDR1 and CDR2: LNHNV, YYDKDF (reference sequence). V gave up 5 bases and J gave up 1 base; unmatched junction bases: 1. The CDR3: CATSRDRSYEQYF. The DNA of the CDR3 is TGTGCCACCAGCCGGGACAGGTCCTACGAGCAGTACTTC.

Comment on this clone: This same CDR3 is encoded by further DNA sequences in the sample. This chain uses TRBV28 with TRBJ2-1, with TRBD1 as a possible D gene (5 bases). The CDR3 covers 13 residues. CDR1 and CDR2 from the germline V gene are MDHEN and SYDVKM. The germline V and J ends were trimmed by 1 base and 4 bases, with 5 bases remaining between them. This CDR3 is CASSLSGYNEQFF. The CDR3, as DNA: TGTGCCAGCAGTTTATCAGGGTACAATGAGCAGTTCTTC. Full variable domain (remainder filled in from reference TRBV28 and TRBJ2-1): DVKVTQSSRYLVKRTGEKVFLECVQDMDHENMFWYRQDPGLGLRLIYFSYDVKMKEKGDIPEGYSVSREKKERFSLILESASTNQTSMYLCASSLSGYNEQFFGPGTRLTVL.

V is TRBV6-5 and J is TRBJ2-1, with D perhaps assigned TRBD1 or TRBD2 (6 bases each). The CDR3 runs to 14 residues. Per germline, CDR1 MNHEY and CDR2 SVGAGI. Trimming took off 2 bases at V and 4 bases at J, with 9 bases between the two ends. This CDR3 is CASSYGGLYNEQFF. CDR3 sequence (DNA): TGTGCCAGCAGTTACGGGGGGCTGTACAATGAGCAGTTCTTC.

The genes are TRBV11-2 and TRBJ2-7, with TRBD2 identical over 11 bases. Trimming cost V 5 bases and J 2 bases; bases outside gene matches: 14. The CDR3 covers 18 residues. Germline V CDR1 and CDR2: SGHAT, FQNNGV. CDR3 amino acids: CASSPIYPTSGTAYEQYF. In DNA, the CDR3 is TGTGCCAGCAGCCCCATCTACCCGACTAGCGGGACTGCCTACGAGCAGTACTTC.

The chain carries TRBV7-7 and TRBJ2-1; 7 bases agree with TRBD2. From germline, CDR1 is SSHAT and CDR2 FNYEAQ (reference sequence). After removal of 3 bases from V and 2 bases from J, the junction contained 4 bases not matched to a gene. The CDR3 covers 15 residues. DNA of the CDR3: TGTGCCAGCAGCTTTTCAAGCGGGACCTACAATGAGCAGTTCTTC. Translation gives CASSFSSGTYNEQFF. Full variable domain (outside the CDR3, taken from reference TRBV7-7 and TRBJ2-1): GAGVSQSPRYKVTKRGQDVTLRCDPISSHATLYWYQQALGQGPEFLTYFNYEAQPDKSGLPSDRFSAERPEGSISTLTIQRTEQRDSAMYRCASSFSSGTYNEQFFGPGTRLTVL.

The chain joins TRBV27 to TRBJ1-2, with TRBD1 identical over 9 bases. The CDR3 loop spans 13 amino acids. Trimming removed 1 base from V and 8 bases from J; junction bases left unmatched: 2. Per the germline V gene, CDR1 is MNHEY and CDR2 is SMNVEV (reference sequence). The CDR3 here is CASSLWGTGGYTF. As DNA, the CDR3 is TGTGCCAGCAGTTTATGGGGGACAGGGGGCTACACCTTC.

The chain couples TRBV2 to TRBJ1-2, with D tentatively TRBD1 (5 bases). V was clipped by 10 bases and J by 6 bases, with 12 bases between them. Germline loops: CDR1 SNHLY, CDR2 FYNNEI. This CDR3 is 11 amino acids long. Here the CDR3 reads CATPGGDGYTF. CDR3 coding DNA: TGTGCCACCCCCGGGGGAGATGGCTACACCTTC.

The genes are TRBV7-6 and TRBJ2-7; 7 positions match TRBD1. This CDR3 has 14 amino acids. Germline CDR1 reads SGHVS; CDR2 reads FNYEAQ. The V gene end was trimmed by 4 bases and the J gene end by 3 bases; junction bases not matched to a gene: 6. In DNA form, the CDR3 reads TGTGCCAGCAGCTCCAGACAGGGCAGCTACGAGCAGTACTTC. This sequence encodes CASSSRQGSYEQYF.

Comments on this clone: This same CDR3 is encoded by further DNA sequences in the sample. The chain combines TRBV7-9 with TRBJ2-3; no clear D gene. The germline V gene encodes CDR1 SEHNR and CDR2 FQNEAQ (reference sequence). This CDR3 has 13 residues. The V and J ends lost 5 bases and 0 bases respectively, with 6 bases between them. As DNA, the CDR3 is TGTGCCAGCAGCCTCCCGAGCACAGATACGCAGTATTTT. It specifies CASSLPSTDTQYF. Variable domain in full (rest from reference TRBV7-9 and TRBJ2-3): DTGVSQNPRHKITKRGQNVTFRCDPISEHNRLYWYRQTLGQGPEFLTYFQNEAQLEKSRLLSDRFSAERPKGSFSTLEIQRTEQGDSAMYLCASSLPSTDTQYFGPGTRLTVL.

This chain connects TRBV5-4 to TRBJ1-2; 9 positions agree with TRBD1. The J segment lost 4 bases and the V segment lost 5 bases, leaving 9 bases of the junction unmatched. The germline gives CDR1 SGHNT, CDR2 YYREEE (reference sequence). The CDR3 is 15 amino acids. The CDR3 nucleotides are TGTGCCAGCAGTCTCGATCGGGACAGGGCCTATGGCTACACCTTC. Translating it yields CASSLDRDRAYGYTF.

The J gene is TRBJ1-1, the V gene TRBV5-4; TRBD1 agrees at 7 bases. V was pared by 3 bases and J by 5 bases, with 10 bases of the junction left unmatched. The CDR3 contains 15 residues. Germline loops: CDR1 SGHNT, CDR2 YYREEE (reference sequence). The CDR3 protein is CASSSKGAGGTEAFF. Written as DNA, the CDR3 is TGTGCCAGCAGCTCCAAGGGGGCGGGGGGTACTGAAGCTTTCTTT.

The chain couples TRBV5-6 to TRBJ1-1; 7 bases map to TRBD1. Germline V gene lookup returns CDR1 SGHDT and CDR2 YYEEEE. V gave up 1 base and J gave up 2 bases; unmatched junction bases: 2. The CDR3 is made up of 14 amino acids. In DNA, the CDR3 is TGTGCCAGCAGCTTGCAGGGGGGTAACACTGAAGCTTTCTTT. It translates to CASSLQGGNTEAFF.

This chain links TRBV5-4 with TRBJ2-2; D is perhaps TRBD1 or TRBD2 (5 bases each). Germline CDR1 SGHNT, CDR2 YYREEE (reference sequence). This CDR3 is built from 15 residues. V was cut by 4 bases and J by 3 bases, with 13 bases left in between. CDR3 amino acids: CASSLGPEDTGELFF. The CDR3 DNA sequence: TGTGCCAGCAGCCTGGGACCAGAGGACACCGGGGAGCTGTTTTTT.

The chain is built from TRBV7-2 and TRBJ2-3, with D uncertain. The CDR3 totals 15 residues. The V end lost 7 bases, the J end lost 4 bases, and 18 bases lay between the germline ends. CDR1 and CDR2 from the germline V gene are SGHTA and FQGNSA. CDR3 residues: CASTEPGLIPDTQYF. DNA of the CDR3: TGTGCCAGCACCGAGCCGGGCCTTATCCCAGATACGCAGTATTTT.

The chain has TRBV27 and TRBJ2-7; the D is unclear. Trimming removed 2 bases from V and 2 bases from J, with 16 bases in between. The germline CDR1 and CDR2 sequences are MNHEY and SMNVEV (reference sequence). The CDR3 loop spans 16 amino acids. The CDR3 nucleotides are TGTGCCAGCAGTTTAGCATCACCCGACGGTGCCTACGAGCAGTACTTC. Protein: CASSLASPDGAYEQYF.